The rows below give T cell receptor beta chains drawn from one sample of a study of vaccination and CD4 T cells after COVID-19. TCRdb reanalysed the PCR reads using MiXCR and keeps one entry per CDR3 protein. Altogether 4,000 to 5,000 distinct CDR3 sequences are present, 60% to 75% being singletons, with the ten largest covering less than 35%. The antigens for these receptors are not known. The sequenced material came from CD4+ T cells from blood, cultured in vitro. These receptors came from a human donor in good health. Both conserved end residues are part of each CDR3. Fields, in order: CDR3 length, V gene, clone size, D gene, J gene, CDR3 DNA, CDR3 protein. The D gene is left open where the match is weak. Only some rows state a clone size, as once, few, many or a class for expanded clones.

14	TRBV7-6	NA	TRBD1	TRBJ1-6	TGTGCCAGCAGCCGTGGGACAGCTAATTCACCCCTCCACTTT	CASSRGTANSPLHF
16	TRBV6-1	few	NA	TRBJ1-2	TGTGCCAGCAGTCTTATTCCGGACAGTGGCCCCTATGGCTACACCTTC	CASSLIPDSGPYGYTF
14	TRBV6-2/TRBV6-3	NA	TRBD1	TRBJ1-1	TGTGCCAGCAGTTTCGGACAGGGATTCACTGAAGCTTTCTTT	CASSFGQGFTEAFF
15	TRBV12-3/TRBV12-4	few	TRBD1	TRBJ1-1	TGTGCCAGCAGTTTTCGACAGGGGCGATACTCTGAAGCTTTCTTT	CASSFRQGRYSEAFF
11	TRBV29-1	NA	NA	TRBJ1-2	TGCAGCGTTGAAAATCGACGGAAGACCACCTTC	CSVENRRKTTF
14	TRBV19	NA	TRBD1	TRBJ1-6	TGTGCCAGTAGTCCGGGACAGGGGAATTCACCCCTCCACTTT	CASSPGQGNSPLHF
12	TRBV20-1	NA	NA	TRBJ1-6	TGCAGTGCTAGAATAGGGGATTCACCCCTCCACTTT	CSARIGDSPLHF
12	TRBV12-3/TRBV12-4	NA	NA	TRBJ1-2	TGTGCCAGCAGTTTAGCGCCCGGTGGCTACACCTTC	CASSLAPGGYTF
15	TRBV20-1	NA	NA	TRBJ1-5	TGCAGTGCTAGTCTGACCGCGATTAGCAATCAGCCCCAGCATTTT	CSASLTAISNQPQHF
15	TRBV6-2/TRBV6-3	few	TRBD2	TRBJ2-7	TGTGCCAGCAGTTACCTCTGGGGAGGGGTCTACGAGCAGTACTTC	CASSYLWGGVYEQYF
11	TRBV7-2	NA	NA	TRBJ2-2	TGTGCCAGCAGCCCCCGAGGGGAGCTGTTTTTT	CASSPRGELFF
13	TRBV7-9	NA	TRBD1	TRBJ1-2	TGTGCCAGCAGCCCAGGGGGACGCTATGGCTACACCTTC	CASSPGGRYGYTF
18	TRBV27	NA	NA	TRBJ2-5	TGTGCCAGCAGTTTGTTTAGCGGAGGGATGGGGGGCCAAGAGACCCAGTACTTC	CASSLFSGGMGGQETQYF
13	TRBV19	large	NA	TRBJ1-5	TGTGCCAGTCGGCTGCTTAGGGTACAGCCCCAGCATTTT	CASRLLRVQPQHF